This record concerns one T cell receptor beta chain sequence. CDR3 length: 13 residues. V was clipped by 3 bases and J by 4 bases, with 8 bases between them. The data are from a study of blood T cells in healthy people across ages. A second PCR, run for roughly 7 to 12 cycles, used a sample-barcoded 5' primer plus a J-beta primer mix. TCRdb fed the 5' RACE reads into MiXCR, producing one record per CDR3 protein. The data show about 1.4 million distinct CDR3 sequences, with around 55% seen just once and 5.5% to 8% held by the top ten. Sequenced input: blood. The chain employs TRBV12-3 or TRBV12-4 and TRBJ2-3; unclear D gene. This TCR was sampled from a man between 18 and 35 years old in good health. The CDR3 region has the DNA TGTGCCAGCAGTTTTTCGGTCGCAGATACGCAGTATTTT. It translates to CASSFSVADTQYF.